The rows below give T cell receptor beta chains drawn from one sample of a study of blood T cell repertoires in COVID-19. Profiled with immunoSEQ multiplex PCR; TCRdb holds only in-frame clones, not every one. The repertoire holds roughly 180,000 clones, with about 76% as singletons. Sequencing used peripheral blood. Source of these receptors: a woman between 45 and 65 years old with active or convalescent COVID-19. Each CDR3 is given with its conserved first and last residue. D genes are given only for firm matches. Not every row has a clone size; where given, it reads once, few, many or a size class.

d_call clone_size j_call v_call cdr3_nt cdr3_aa
- - TRBJ1-2 TRBV3-1/TRBV3-2 TGTGCCAGCAGCCAAGATAGTGGTTATGGCTACACCTTC CASSQDSGYGYTF
- - TRBJ2-1 TRBV19 TGTGCCAGTAGTATCGGGGCGGGGATGTGGAATGAGCAGTTCTTC CASSIGAGMWNEQFF
TRBD2 - TRBJ2-5 TRBV7-2 TGTGCCAGCAGCTTAGCGGGACTAGTAGAGACCCAGTACTTC CASSLAGLVETQYF
- - TRBJ1-4 TRBV19 TGTGCCAGTACAGTGACGGGTGGGGCTGGGGCTGAAAAACTGTTTTTT CASTVTGGAGAEKLFF
- - TRBJ2-5 TRBV29-1 TGCAGCGTTGAGCCGGGCCAAGAGACCCAGTACTTC CSVEPGQETQYF
- - TRBJ1-2 TRBV2 TGTGCCAGCAGGAGGGACACGCCCTATGGCTACACCTTC CASRRDTPYGYTF
TRBD2 - TRBJ2-5 TRBV5-1 TGCGCCAGCAGCTTGGCCCTAGCGGGGCCGCTCGAGACCCAGTACTTC CASSLALAGPLETQYF
- - TRBJ2-4 TRBV30 TGTGCCTGGAGGAGGGGGACCAAAAACATTCAGTACTTC CAWRRGTKNIQYF
- - TRBJ1-3 TRBV5-6 TGTGCCAGCAGCTGGCTCTCTGGAAACACCATATATTTT CASSWLSGNTIYF
- - TRBJ1-5 TRBV7-9 TGTGCCAGCAGCGAAGAACACCAGCCCCAGCATTTT CASSEEHQPQHF
TRBD2 - TRBJ2-3 TRBV9 TGTGCCAGCAGCACCCGGACTAGCGGAGATACGCAGTATTTT CASSTRTSGDTQYF
- - TRBJ1-1 TRBV29-1 TGCAGCGTTGATATGTTGAGGGGGTCGGCTTGGGACACTGAAGCTTTCTTT CSVDMLRGSAWDTEAFF
TRBD1 - TRBJ1-1 TRBV9 TGTGCCAGCAGCGTAGACAGGGGACGAACGACTGAAGCTTTCTTT CASSVDRGRTTEAFF
- - TRBJ1-4 TRBV24-1 TGTGCCACCAGTGACAGGAAAACTAATGAAAAACTGTTTTTT CATSDRKTNEKLFF
TRBD1 - TRBJ1-3 TRBV9 TGTGCCAGCAGCGTAGGACAGGGCTTACCTGGAAACACCATATATTTT CASSVGQGLPGNTIYF
TRBD2 once TRBJ2-5 TRBV6-2/TRBV6-3 TGTGCCAGCAGTCTCCCCTCGACTAGCGGGACGAACCCCCTTAAGGAGACCCAGTACTTC CASSLPSTSGTNPLKETQYF
- - TRBJ2-1 TRBV28 TGTGCCAGCAGTTTACCAGGGGTGAGCTCCTACAATGAGCAGTTCTTC CASSLPGVSSYNEQFF
- - TRBJ2-7 TRBV18 TGTGCCAGCTCACCACAGCGGGACGAGCAGTACTTC CASSPQRDEQYF
TRBD2 once TRBJ2-1 TRBV7-3 TGTGCCAGCAGCTTATCGGGACTAGTGCTCGATGAGCAGTTCTTC CASSLSGLVLDEQFF
- - TRBJ1-1 TRBV14 TGTGCCAGCAGCCAAGCAGGGTACCCTGAAGCTTTCTTT CASSQAGYPEAFF
- - TRBJ2-5 TRBV10-3 TGTGCCATCAGTGATGGAGGAAGGGAGACCCAGTACTTC CAISDGGRETQYF
TRBD2 - TRBJ2-1 TRBV7-2 TGTGCCAGCAGCTTAGATCTAGCGGGCACCTACAATGAGCAGTTCTTC CASSLDLAGTYNEQFF
TRBD2 - TRBJ2-1 TRBV15 TGTGCCACCAGCAGTCTAGCGGGGGACAATGAGCAGTTCTTC CATSSLAGDNEQFF
TRBD1 - TRBJ2-7 TRBV5-1 TGCGCCAGCAGCTTGGGTTCAGGGGGTTCCGAGCAGTACTTC CASSLGSGGSEQYF
TRBD1 - TRBJ1-4 TRBV27 TGTGCCAGCAGTCTCTCCCATGGTGCAGGGGGGACTGAAAAACTGTTTTTT CASSLSHGAGGTEKLFF
TRBD1 - TRBJ1-5 TRBV5-6 TGTGCCAGCAGCTTGGACAGGGGACGGCAGCCCCAGCATTTT CASSLDRGRQPQHF
- - TRBJ1-4 TRBV7-2 TGTGCCAGCAGCCTCACCTTTGAGGGGGGGAATGAAAAACTGTTTTTT CASSLTFEGGNEKLFF
- - TRBJ1-5 TRBV7-2 TGTGCCAGCAGCAACCAAGGACAGTATAGCAATCAGCCCCAGCATTTT CASSNQGQYSNQPQHF
- - TRBJ1-2 TRBV30 TGTGCCTGGAGTCGAGGACAAGTTTTAGGCTACACCTTC CAWSRGQVLGYTF
- - TRBJ2-2 TRBV4-3 TGCGCCAGCAGCCAAGTAACTAGCCGAAACACCGGGGAGCTGTTTTTT CASSQVTSRNTGELFF
- - TRBJ1-5 TRBV2 TGTGCCAGCAGCCCAGGCCAGGTGGGCAATCAGCCCCAGCATTTT CASSPGQVGNQPQHF
- few TRBJ2-5 TRBV5-4 TGTGCCAGCAGGGCGGGTGCAGAGACCCAGTACTTC CASRAGAETQYF
TRBD1 - TRBJ1-4 TRBV12-3/TRBV12-4 TGTGCCAGCAGCCGGGACAGTAATGAAAAACTGTTTTTT CASSRDSNEKLFF
TRBD1 - TRBJ1-2 TRBV6-6 TGTGCCAGCAGGCAACAGGGGGCGGGCTATGGCTACACCTTC CASRQQGAGYGYTF
- - TRBJ2-7 TRBV19 TGTGCCAGTAGATCTATTACCTACGAGCAGTACTTC CASRSITYEQYF
- - TRBJ1-3 TRBV28 TGTGCCAGCAGTTTCTATCAACTTGGAAACACCATATATTTT CASSFYQLGNTIYF
- - TRBJ2-1 TRBV6-2/TRBV6-3 TGTGCCAGCAGTCCAAACGGGGTAGATTACAATGAGCAGTTCTTC CASSPNGVDYNEQFF
- - TRBJ2-5 TRBV5-1 TGCGCCAGCAGCCGGTCCTCTCAAGAGACCCAGTACTTC CASSRSSQETQYF
TRBD2 many TRBJ2-3 TRBV25-1 TGTGCCAGCAGTGAATGGGGTAGCGGGACAGATACGCAGTATTTT CASSEWGSGTDTQYF
- - TRBJ2-7 TRBV19 TGTGCCAGTAGTACTCGACAGGCTATTGCCTACTACGAGCAGTACTTC CASSTRQAIAYYEQYF
TRBD1 - TRBJ2-1 TRBV24-1 TGTGCCACCAGTGACCGAGAGACAGGGATGGTTGATGAGCAGTTCTTC CATSDRETGMVDEQFF
TRBD1 once TRBJ2-7 TRBV6-5 TGTGCCAGCAGTCCAACAGGGGGGTACGAGCAGTACTTC CASSPTGGYEQYF
- - TRBJ1-4 TRBV27 TGTGCCAGCAGCGGCTTGGGGGGGCGTGAAAAACTGTTTTTT CASSGLGGREKLFF
TRBD1 once TRBJ1-2 TRBV27 TGTGCCAGCAGTTCCATTCCGGGACAGGGGGCGCGGGACTATGGCTACACCTTC CASSSIPGQGARDYGYTF
- - TRBJ2-6 TRBV30 TGTGCCTGGAGGCGGGGCAGGGCTCAGGCTGGGGCCAACGTCCTGACTTTC CAWRRGRAQAGANVLTF